This TCR beta chain originates from a study of blood T cell repertoires in COVID-19 (dated by TCRdb to the early 2020s). Looking at the study overall: Collaborator samples came from the United States, Italy and Spain and covered acute and convalescent phases of COVID-19. The dataset comprised deeply sampled blood TCRbeta repertoires from subjects exposed to, actively infected with, or recovered from COVID-19. Where available, HLA class I and class II types were obtained from metadata supplied by the sample provider rather than from assay-based typing. A freely available public database, intended as a resource for researchers studying the immune response to SARS-CoV-2, is where the repertoires were released. A de-identified subject ID, COVID-19 status, age in years and sex were almost always included in the sample metadata. The prospective study material was composed of cDNA or gDNA derived from T cells, B-cell-depleted T cells, or PBMCs. The samples were drawn from two sources: the first 160 participants of the ongoing ImmuneRACE study, and 1,200 or so subjects contributed by 6 global collaborators.

Trimming costs V 4 bases and J 8 bases, and their ends lie 19 bases apart. The CDR3 starts with the cysteine, ends with the phenylalanine, and has 15 residues. CDR3 DNA only is kept here, 45 bases in frame from base 1. Via the germline V gene, CDR1 is SGHTA and CDR2 FQGNSA. Broad study findings and their caveats: Clinical and demographic metadata were provided uncurated, with the amount varying by source and participant.

TCRbeta CDR3 regions were amplified from genomic DNA using the immunoSEQ Assay, a bias-controlled multiplex PCR. In the authors' own workflow: The number of nucleated cells in each sample was estimated from the amplification of reference gene primers within the assay. To quantify the absolute abundance of each unique TCRbeta CDR3 rearrangement, sequence reads were collapsed and filtered. For each sample, productive Simpson clonality was calculated as the square root of Simpson's diversity index across productive rearrangements. Held by TCRdb, this immuneACCESS table contains in-frame sequences only and omits some clones. Under half of the omission traces to an unresolved V gene where checked; the cause of the rest is unknown. V, J and clone size are those of that table, while D and trimming were read from the DNA. The sample table lists 200,000 or so clones, about 88% of them with a count of one. Approximately 2.1% of the sample belongs to the ten largest clones.

This clone was detected only once. No cognate antigen has been identified for it. No quality values exist for individual bases; no much larger clone is one base distant. Whole blood was collected in K2EDTA tubes by collaborating institutions according to the institutions' own protocols. Collaborator samples were shipped for TCRbeta analysis as frozen whole blood, isolated PBMCs, or DNA extracted from either sample type. The receptor comes from a man between 65 and 79 years old with active or convalescent COVID-19. Sequenced material: peripheral blood. The chain employs TRBV7-2 and TRBJ2-3; D gene: possibly TRBD2, on 6 matching bases. The CDR3 region has the sequence CASSSELAFRGTQYF. The base sequence is TGTGCCAGCAGCTCAGAACTAGCTTTCCGGGGTACGCAGTATTTT.